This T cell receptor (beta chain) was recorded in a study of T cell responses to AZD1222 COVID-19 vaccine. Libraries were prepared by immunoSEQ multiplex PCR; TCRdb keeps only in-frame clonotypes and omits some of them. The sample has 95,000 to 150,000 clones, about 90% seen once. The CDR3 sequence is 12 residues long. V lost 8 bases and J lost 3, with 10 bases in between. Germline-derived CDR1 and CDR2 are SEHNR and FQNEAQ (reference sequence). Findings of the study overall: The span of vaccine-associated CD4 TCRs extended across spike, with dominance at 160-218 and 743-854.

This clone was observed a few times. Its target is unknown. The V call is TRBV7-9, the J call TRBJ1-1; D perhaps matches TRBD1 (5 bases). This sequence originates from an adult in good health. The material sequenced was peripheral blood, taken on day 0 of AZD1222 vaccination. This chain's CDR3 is CASEGLDTEAFF. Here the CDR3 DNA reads TGTGCCAGCGAGGGGCTGGACACTGAAGCTTTCTTT.